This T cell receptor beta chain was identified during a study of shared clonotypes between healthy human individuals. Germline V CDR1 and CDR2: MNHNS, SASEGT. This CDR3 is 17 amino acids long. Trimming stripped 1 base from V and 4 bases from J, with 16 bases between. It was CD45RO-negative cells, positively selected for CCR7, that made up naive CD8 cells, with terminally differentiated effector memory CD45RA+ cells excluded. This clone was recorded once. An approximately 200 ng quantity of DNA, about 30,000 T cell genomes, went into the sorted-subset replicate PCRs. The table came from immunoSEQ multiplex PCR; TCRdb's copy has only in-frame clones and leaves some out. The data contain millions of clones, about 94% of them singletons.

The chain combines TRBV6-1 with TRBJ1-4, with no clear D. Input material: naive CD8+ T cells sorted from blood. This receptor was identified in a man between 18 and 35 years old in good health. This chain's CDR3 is CASSEDLSGFYNEKLFF. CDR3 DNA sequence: TGTGCCAGCAGTGAAGACCTGTCGGGGTTTTATAATGAAAAACTGTTTTTT.